This T cell receptor (beta chain) came from a study of regulatory T cells in long-lasting Graves disease. Background on the study: Freshly diagnosed Graves' patients had used antithyroid drugs for under 3 months.

Indicated time point: newly diagnosed GD, antithyroid drugs for less than 3 months. Researchers made the TCR library from RNA that was extracted from PBMCs. As to this clonotype: The target antigen is unknown.

CDR3-region Arm-PCR and iRepertoire HTBI primers produced the TCR beta libraries. TCRdb itself ran the multiplex PCR reads through MiXCR, one entry per CDR3 protein. The repertoire holds 440,000 or so distinct CDR3 sequences, about 15% seen once, with over 15% in the top ten. Deletions cut 6 bases from V and 0 bases from J, with 21 bases between. The germline CDR1 and CDR2 sequences are SGHRS and YFSETQ. The CDR3 runs to 17 residues. Study outcomes and limitations: Patients whose Graves' disease persisted exhibited lower TCR diversity than those newly diagnosed.

These data were also reused for a study on T cells in Graves' hyperthyroidism and ophthalmopathy. In that study: Ophthalmopathy could be told apart from stable hyperthyroidism with a 13 V-J model. Onset of ophthalmopathy came a median 6.5 months after the model predicted it.

The sequencing here drew on peripheral blood mononuclear cells (PBMCs), taken at new diagnosis, from a patient treated with antithyroid drugs. The sequence was collected from a young woman with Graves disease. V is TRBV5-1 and J is TRBJ2-5, with D possibly called TRBD1 or TRBD2 (6 bases each). CDR3 region: CASMGQSGGPHQETQYF. The CDR3 DNA reads TGCGCCAGCATGGGCCAGTCCGGGGGCCCCCACCAAGAGACCCAGTACTTC.